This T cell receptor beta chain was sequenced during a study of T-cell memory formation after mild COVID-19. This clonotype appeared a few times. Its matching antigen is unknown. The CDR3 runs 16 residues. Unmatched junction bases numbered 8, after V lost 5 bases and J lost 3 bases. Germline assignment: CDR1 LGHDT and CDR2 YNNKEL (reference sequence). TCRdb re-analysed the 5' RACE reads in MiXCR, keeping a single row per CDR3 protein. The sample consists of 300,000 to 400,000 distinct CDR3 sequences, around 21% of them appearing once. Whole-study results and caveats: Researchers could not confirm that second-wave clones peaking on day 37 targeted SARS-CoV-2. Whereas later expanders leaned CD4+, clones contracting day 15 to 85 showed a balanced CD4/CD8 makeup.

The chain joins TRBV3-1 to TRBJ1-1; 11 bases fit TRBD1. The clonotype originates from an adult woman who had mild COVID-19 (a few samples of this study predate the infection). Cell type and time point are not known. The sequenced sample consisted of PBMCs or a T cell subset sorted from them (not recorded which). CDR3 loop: CASSWTGGVGDTEAFF. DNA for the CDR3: TGTGCCAGCAGCTGGACAGGGGGCGTGGGGGACACTGAAGCTTTCTTT.